The sequence of this TCR beta chain was determined in a study of blood T cell repertoires in COVID-19. Germline V gives CDR1 LGHDT, CDR2 YNNKEL (reference sequence). The CDR3 extends over 15 amino acids. V was cut by 7 bases and J by 5 bases, with 15 bases left in between. Enrolled through a virtual design, the participants were between roughly 18 and 90 years of age and came from under 30 US areas. Cohorts were based on clinical histories the participants reported. Recovered status in Cohort 3 required two negative PCRs, clearance, or symptom resolution. This clone has more than one count but fewer than ten. Libraries were prepared by immunoSEQ multiplex PCR; TCRdb keeps only in-frame clonotypes and omits some of them. This repertoire shows some 350,000 clones, roughly 88% found once; its top ten account for about 5%.

The gene calls are TRBV3-1 (or the pseudogene TRBV3-2) and TRBJ1-6; possibly TRBD1 for D (6 bases). The sequenced sample was PBMCs or T cells enriched from blood (not recorded which). This TCR was sampled from a man between 25 and 39 years old who had recovered from COVID-19. CDR3 loop: CASKQQGPNNSPLHF. In nucleotides, the CDR3 is TGTGCCAGCAAACAACAGGGACCGAATAATTCACCCCTCCACTTT.